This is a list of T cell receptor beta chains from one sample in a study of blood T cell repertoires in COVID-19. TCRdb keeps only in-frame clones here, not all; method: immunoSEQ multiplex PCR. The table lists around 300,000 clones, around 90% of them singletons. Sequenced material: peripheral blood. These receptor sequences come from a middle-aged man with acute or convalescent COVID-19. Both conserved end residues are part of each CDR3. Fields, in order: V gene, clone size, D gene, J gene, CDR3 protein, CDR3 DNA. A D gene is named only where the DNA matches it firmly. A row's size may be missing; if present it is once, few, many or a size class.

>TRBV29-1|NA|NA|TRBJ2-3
CSVGLGSSTDTQYF
TGCAGCGTCGGTCTGGGCAGTAGCACAGATACGCAGTATTTT
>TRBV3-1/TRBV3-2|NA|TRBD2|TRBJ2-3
CATTSADTQYF
TGTGCCACGACTAGCGCAGATACGCAGTATTTT
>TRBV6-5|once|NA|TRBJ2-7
CASSRTLTEVYEQYF
TGTGCCAGCAGTCGTACGCTAACGGAGGTCTACGAGCAGTACTTC
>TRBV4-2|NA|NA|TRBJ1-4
CASSQGPQGHEKLFF
TGTGCCAGCAGCCAAGGCCCACAGGGCCATGAAAAACTGTTTTTT
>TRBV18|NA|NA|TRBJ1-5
CASSGDRHQPQHF
TGTGCCAGCTCAGGCGACAGACATCAGCCCCAGCATTTT
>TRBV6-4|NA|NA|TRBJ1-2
CASRFRRAINYGYTF
TGTGCCAGCAGATTCAGGAGGGCAATAAACTATGGCTACACCTTC
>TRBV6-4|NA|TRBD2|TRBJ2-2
CASSDSLRGANTGELFF
TGTGCCAGCAGTGACTCTCTGCGGGGGGCTAACACCGGGGAGCTGTTTTTT
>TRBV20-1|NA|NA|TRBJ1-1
CSARGPLDAFF
TGCAGTGCTAGGGGGCCGCTTGATGCTTTCTTT
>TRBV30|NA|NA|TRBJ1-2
CAWKIGEAATGYTF
TGTGCCTGGAAGATCGGGGAGGCTGCCACAGGCTACACCTTC
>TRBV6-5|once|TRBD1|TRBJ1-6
CASSYEAGGNSPLHF
TGTGCCAGCAGTTACGAAGCAGGGGGCAATTCACCCCTCCACTTT
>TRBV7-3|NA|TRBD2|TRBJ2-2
CASSLTGRGTGELFF
TGTGCCAGCAGCTTAACGGGGAGGGGAACCGGGGAGCTGTTTTTT
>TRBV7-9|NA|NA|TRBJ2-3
CASSLPADTQYF
TGTGCCAGCAGCCTCCCGGCAGATACGCAGTATTTT
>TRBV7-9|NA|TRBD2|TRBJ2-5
CASSLTSVETQYF
TGTGCCAGCAGCTTAACTAGCGTCGAGACCCAGTACTTC
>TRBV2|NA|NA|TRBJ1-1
CASRLDSRRTEAFF
TGTGCCAGCAGATTGGACAGTAGGAGGACTGAAGCTTTCTTT
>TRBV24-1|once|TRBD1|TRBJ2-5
CATSDGTGVQETQYF
TGTGCCACCAGTGATGGGACAGGAGTCCAAGAGACCCAGTACTTC
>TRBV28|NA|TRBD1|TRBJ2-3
CASSWTGEDTQYF
TGTGCCAGCAGTTGGACAGGGGAAGATACGCAGTATTTT
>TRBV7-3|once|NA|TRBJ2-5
CASSFRAGTQETQYF
TGTGCCAGCAGCTTTAGGGCGGGGACCCAAGAGACCCAGTACTTC
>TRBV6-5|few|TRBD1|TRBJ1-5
CASSPRTGQPQHF
TGTGCCAGCAGTCCCAGGACAGGGCAGCCCCAGCATTTT
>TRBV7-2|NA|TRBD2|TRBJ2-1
CASSFTSGGYNEQFF
TGTGCCAGCAGCTTTACTAGCGGGGGATACAATGAGCAGTTCTTC
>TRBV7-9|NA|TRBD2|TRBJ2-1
CASSRSGGPYNEQFF
TGTGCCAGCAGCCGTAGCGGGGGGCCTTACAATGAGCAGTTCTTC
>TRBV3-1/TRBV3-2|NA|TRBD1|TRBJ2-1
CASRGDRNNEQFF
TGTGCCAGCAGGGGGGACAGAAACAATGAGCAGTTCTTC
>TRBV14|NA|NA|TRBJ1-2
CASSLQGTGNYGYTF
TGTGCCAGCAGCTTACAGGGTACCGGAAACTATGGCTACACCTTC
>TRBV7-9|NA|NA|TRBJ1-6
CASSLSSGHSPLHF
TGTGCCAGCAGCCTGTCCAGTGGTCATTCACCCCTCCACTTT
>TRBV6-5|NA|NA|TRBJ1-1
CASSYGRGLGTEAFF
TGTGCCAGCAGTTACGGGCGGGGGTTGGGCACTGAAGCTTTCTTT
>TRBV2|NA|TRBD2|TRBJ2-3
CASSEEGLAYTDTQYF
TGTGCCAGCAGTGAAGAGGGACTAGCGTACACAGATACGCAGTATTTT
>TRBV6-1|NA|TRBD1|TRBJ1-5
CASSEARGLGNQPQHF
TGTGCCAGCAGTGAAGCGAGGGGGCTGGGTAATCAGCCCCAGCATTTT
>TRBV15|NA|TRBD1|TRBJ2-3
CATSLPGTANTDTQYF
TGTGCCACCAGCCTGCCCGGGACAGCAAACACAGATACGCAGTATTTT
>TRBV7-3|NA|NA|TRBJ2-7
CASSPSGSGYEQYF
TGTGCCAGCAGCCCCTCAGGAAGCGGCTACGAGCAGTACTTC
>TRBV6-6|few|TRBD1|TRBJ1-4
CASSNTGGEKLFF
TGTGCCAGCAGTAACACAGGGGGGGAAAAACTGTTTTTT
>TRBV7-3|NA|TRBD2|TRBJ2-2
CASSPLAGNTGELFF
TGTGCCAGCAGCCCCTTAGCGGGGAACACCGGGGAGCTGTTTTTT
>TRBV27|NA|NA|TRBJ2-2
CASSSRVPANTGELFF
TGTGCCAGCAGTTCCCGGGTCCCCGCGAACACCGGGGAGCTGTTTTTT
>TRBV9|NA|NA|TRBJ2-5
CATSRTSQETQYF
TGTGCCACCTCGAGAACTAGTCAGGAGACCCAGTACTTC
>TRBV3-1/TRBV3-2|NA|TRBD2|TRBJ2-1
CASSQMRGLPNEQFF
TGTGCCAGCAGCCAAATGAGGGGACTACCAAATGAGCAGTTCTTC
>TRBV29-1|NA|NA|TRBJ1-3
CSVGSGAGNTIYF
TGCAGCGTTGGGTCGGGGGCTGGAAACACCATATATTTT
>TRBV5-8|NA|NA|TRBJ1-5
CASSLGDNSNQPQHF
TGTGCCAGCAGCTTGGGGGACAATAGCAATCAGCCCCAGCATTTT
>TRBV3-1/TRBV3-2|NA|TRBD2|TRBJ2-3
CASSQDGTSVPDTQYF
TGTGCCAGCAGCCAAGATGGGACTAGTGTACCAGATACGCAGTATTTT
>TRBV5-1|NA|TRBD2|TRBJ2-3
CASSLDPRGVTDTQYF
TGCGCCAGCAGCTTGGATCCCCGGGGGGTCACAGATACGCAGTATTTT
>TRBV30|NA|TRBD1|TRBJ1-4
CAWRGGTGSNEKLFF
TGTGCCTGGCGGGGGGGGACAGGGTCTAATGAAAAACTGTTTTTT
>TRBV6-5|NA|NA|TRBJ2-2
CASPRNTGELFF
TGTGCCAGCCCCCGGAACACCGGGGAGCTGTTTTTT
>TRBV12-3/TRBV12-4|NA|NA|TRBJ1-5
CASSLKAGQPQHF
TGTGCCAGCAGTCTCAAGGCGGGTCAGCCCCAGCATTTT
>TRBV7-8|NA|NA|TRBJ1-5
CASSQGQSNQPQHF
TGTGCCAGCAGCCAAGGACAGTCTAATCAGCCCCAGCATTTT
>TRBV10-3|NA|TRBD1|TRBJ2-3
CAVQTGGATDTQYF
TGTGCCGTCCAGACAGGGGGCGCGACAGATACGCAGTATTTT
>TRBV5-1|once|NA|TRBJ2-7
CASSLARGYEQYF
TGCGCCAGCAGCCTCGCCCGGGGTTACGAGCAGTACTTC
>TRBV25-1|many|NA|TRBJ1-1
CASRRTANTEAFF
TGTGCCAGCAGAAGGACAGCAAACACTGAAGCTTTCTTT
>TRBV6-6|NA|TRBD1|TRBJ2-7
CASSYPQQGAYEQYF
TGTGCCAGCAGTTATCCCCAGCAGGGGGCCTACGAGCAGTACTTC
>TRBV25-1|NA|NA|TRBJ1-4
CASSDVRPGDEKLFF
TGTGCCAGCAGTGATGTCAGGCCAGGGGACGAAAAACTGTTTTTT
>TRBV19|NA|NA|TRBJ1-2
CASRTGMYEGYTF
TGTGCCAGTCGTACAGGGATGTATGAGGGCTACACCTTC
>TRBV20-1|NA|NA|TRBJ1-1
CSASYQGTEAFF
TGCAGTGCTAGTTATCAGGGCACTGAAGCTTTCTTT
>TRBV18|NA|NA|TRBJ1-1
CASSQLPRGTEAFF
TGTGCCAGCTCACAGCTCCCAAGGGGAACTGAAGCTTTCTTT
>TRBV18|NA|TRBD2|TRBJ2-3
CASSPRGSGGTDTQYF
TGTGCCAGCTCACCCCGGGGTAGCGGGGGCACAGATACGCAGTATTTT